Listed below are T cell receptor beta chains from one sample, sequenced in a study of molecular identifiers for immune sequencing clone quantification. From the PCR reads, TCRdb called clonotypes with MiXCR, one entry per CDR3 protein. The table shows roughly 300,000 distinct CDR3 sequences, with 24% occurring only once. The specimen sequenced was naive CD8+ T cells from blood, with Jurkat cell RNA spiked in. All receptors derive from a human donor in good health. Some libraries in this study had Jurkat cell RNA spiked in. Both conserved end residues are part of each CDR3. The order of the fields is clone size, D gene, V gene, CDR3 length, J gene, CDR3 protein, CDR3 DNA. A D gene is named only where the DNA matches it firmly. Size values are once, few and many counts, or a class for expanded clones, and some rows have none.

clone size: .; D gene: .; V gene: TRBV5-6; CDR3 length: 15; J gene: TRBJ2-7; CDR3 protein: CASSLWGSSSYEQYF; CDR3 DNA: TGTGCCAGCAGCTTGTGGGGCAGCAGTTCCTACGAGCAGTACTTC
clone size: few; D gene: TRBD1; V gene: TRBV6-6; CDR3 length: 14; J gene: TRBJ2-1; CDR3 protein: CASSMGQGINEQFF; CDR3 DNA: TGTGCCAGCAGTATGGGACAGGGTATCAATGAGCAGTTCTTC
clone size: many; D gene: TRBD2; V gene: TRBV20-1; CDR3 length: 15; J gene: TRBJ2-2; CDR3 protein: CSARLAGWGTGELFF; CDR3 DNA: TGCAGTGCTCGACTAGCGGGGTGGGGCACCGGGGAGCTGTTTTTT
clone size: few; D gene: TRBD1; V gene: TRBV4-1; CDR3 length: 16; J gene: TRBJ2-7; CDR3 protein: CASSQESGTGYYEQYF; CDR3 DNA: TGCGCCAGCAGCCAAGAATCAGGGACAGGGTATTACGAGCAGTACTTC
clone size: .; D gene: .; V gene: TRBV19; CDR3 length: 13; J gene: TRBJ1-6; CDR3 protein: CASSPTGLGPLHF; CDR3 DNA: TGTGCCAGTAGTCCCACGGGCCTAGGGCCCCTCCACTTT
clone size: few; D gene: .; V gene: TRBV20-1; CDR3 length: 15; J gene: TRBJ2-2; CDR3 protein: CSASVHSSVTGELFF; CDR3 DNA: TGCAGTGCTAGCGTCCACTCTAGCGTCACCGGGGAGCTGTTTTTT
clone size: .; D gene: .; V gene: TRBV6-5; CDR3 length: 13; J gene: TRBJ1-2; CDR3 protein: CASTPRGAYGYTF; CDR3 DNA: TGTGCCAGCACCCCAAGGGGGGCGTATGGCTACACCTTC
clone size: .; D gene: TRBD1; V gene: TRBV4-1; CDR3 length: 16; J gene: TRBJ2-7; CDR3 protein: CASSQEDRGTTYEQYF; CDR3 DNA: TGCGCCAGCAGCCAAGAAGACAGGGGGACTACCTACGAGCAGTACTTC
clone size: .; D gene: TRBD1; V gene: TRBV6-2/TRBV6-3; CDR3 length: 14; J gene: TRBJ2-7; CDR3 protein: CASSLSTGRSEQYF; CDR3 DNA: TGTGCCAGCAGTTTGTCGACAGGGCGCTCCGAGCAGTACTTC
clone size: .; D gene: TRBD2; V gene: TRBV7-9; CDR3 length: 16; J gene: TRBJ2-5; CDR3 protein: CASSLLASGSLETQYF; CDR3 DNA: TGTGCCAGCAGCTTACTTGCTAGCGGGAGTTTAGAGACCCAGTACTTC
clone size: .; D gene: .; V gene: TRBV19; CDR3 length: 18; J gene: TRBJ2-1; CDR3 protein: CASSIDVFGGQLYNEQFF; CDR3 DNA: TGTGCCAGTAGTATAGATGTTTTCGGGGGACAGCTCTACAATGAGCAGTTCTTC
clone size: many; D gene: .; V gene: TRBV7-2; CDR3 length: 15; J gene: TRBJ2-1; CDR3 protein: CASSSERQGTRGQFF; CDR3 DNA: TGTGCCAGCAGCTCTGAGCGTCAGGGGACTCGGGGGCAGTTCTTC
clone size: .; D gene: .; V gene: TRBV29-1; CDR3 length: 12; J gene: TRBJ1-1; CDR3 protein: CGVTDTNTEAFF; CDR3 DNA: TGCGGCGTTACGGACACGAACACTGAAGCTTTCTTT
clone size: many; D gene: TRBD1; V gene: TRBV4-1; CDR3 length: 17; J gene: TRBJ1-5; CDR3 protein: CASSQDFMDRSNQPQHF; CDR3 DNA: TGCGCCAGCAGCCAAGACTTTATGGACAGGTCTAATCAGCCCCAGCATTTT
clone size: .; D gene: .; V gene: TRBV3-1; CDR3 length: 14; J gene: TRBJ2-1; CDR3 protein: CASARGGLYNAQFF; CDR3 DNA: TGTGCCTCTGCTCGAGGGGGGCTCTACAATGCGCAGTTCTTC
clone size: .; D gene: .; V gene: TRBV11-2; CDR3 length: 13; J gene: TRBJ2-1; CDR3 protein: CASSLTTVDEQFF; CDR3 DNA: TGTGCCAGCAGCTTAACGACAGTCGATGAGCAGTTCTTC
clone size: .; D gene: .; V gene: TRBV5-1; CDR3 length: 15; J gene: TRBJ2-7; CDR3 protein: CASSLDQGPIYEQYF; CDR3 DNA: TGCGCCAGCAGCTTGGACCAGGGGCCAATCTACGAGCAGTACTTC
clone size: many; D gene: .; V gene: TRBV4-1; CDR3 length: 14; J gene: TRBJ1-5; CDR3 protein: CASSQVQGSQPQHF; CDR3 DNA: TGCGCCAGCAGCCAAGTACAGGGTAGTCAGCCCCAGCATTTT
clone size: many; D gene: .; V gene: TRBV7-9; CDR3 length: 15; J gene: TRBJ1-5; CDR3 protein: CASSLGQYSNQPQHF; CDR3 DNA: TGTGCCAGCAGCTTAGGGCAGTATAGCAATCAGCCCCAGCATTTT
clone size: few; D gene: .; V gene: TRBV18; CDR3 length: 15; J gene: TRBJ2-3; CDR3 protein: CASSPPQGNTDTQYF; CDR3 DNA: TGTGCCAGCTCACCACCCCAGGGGAACACAGATACGCAGTATTTT
clone size: many; D gene: .; V gene: TRBV5-6; CDR3 length: 12; J gene: TRBJ2-2; CDR3 protein: CASSLVSHHLFF; CDR3 DNA: TGTGCCAGCAGCTTGGTATCACACCACCTGTTTTTT
clone size: .; D gene: TRBD2; V gene: TRBV2; CDR3 length: 12; J gene: TRBJ2-3; CDR3 protein: CASRITSGGQYF; CDR3 DNA: TGTGCCAGCAGGATAACTAGCGGGGGGCAGTATTTT
clone size: .; D gene: .; V gene: TRBV18; CDR3 length: 13; J gene: TRBJ2-7; CDR3 protein: CASSPGVSCEQYF; CDR3 DNA: TGTGCCAGCTCACCGGGGGTCTCCTGCGAGCAGTACTTC
clone size: many; D gene: .; V gene: TRBV7-2; CDR3 length: 15; J gene: TRBJ1-3; CDR3 protein: CASSPALPSGNTIYF; CDR3 DNA: TGTGCCAGCAGCCCCGCCCTCCCCTCTGGAAACACCATATATTTT
clone size: few; D gene: .; V gene: TRBV29-1; CDR3 length: 11; J gene: TRBJ1-2; CDR3 protein: CSVGAEDGYTF; CDR3 DNA: TGCAGCGTTGGGGCAGAAGATGGCTACACCTTC
clone size: few; D gene: TRBD1; V gene: TRBV19; CDR3 length: 14; J gene: TRBJ1-2; CDR3 protein: CASTPGQGHLGYTF; CDR3 DNA: TGTGCCAGTACCCCGGGACAGGGCCATCTTGGCTACACCTTC
clone size: many; D gene: .; V gene: TRBV29-1; CDR3 length: 13; J gene: TRBJ2-7; CDR3 protein: CSVQARDSYEQYF; CDR3 DNA: TGCAGCGTTCAAGCCAGAGATAGCTACGAGCAGTACTTC
clone size: many; D gene: .; V gene: TRBV5-4; CDR3 length: 15; J gene: TRBJ1-1; CDR3 protein: CASSFLGAWGTEAFF; CDR3 DNA: TGTGCCAGCAGCTTCTTGGGGGCTTGGGGCACTGAAGCTTTCTTT
clone size: .; D gene: TRBD1; V gene: TRBV3-1; CDR3 length: 18; J gene: TRBJ1-1; CDR3 protein: CASSQDRDSMYMNTEAFF; CDR3 DNA: TGTGCCAGCAGCCAAGATAGGGACAGTATGTACATGAACACTGAAGCTTTCTTT
clone size: .; D gene: TRBD1; V gene: TRBV7-9; CDR3 length: 15; J gene: TRBJ2-4; CDR3 protein: CASSSDAGQDNIQYF; CDR3 DNA: TGTGCCAGCAGCTCTGATGCAGGACAGGACAACATTCAGTACTTC
clone size: few; D gene: .; V gene: TRBV27; CDR3 length: 13; J gene: TRBJ1-1; CDR3 protein: CASSLQGRKEAFF; CDR3 DNA: TGTGCCAGCAGTTTACAGGGGAGGAAGGAAGCTTTCTTT
clone size: many; D gene: .; V gene: TRBV7-9; CDR3 length: 13; J gene: TRBJ1-2; CDR3 protein: CASSLIEGHGYTF; CDR3 DNA: TGTGCCAGCAGCTTAATCGAGGGGCACGGCTACACCTTC
clone size: .; D gene: .; V gene: TRBV6-2/TRBV6-3; CDR3 length: 15; J gene: TRBJ2-7; CDR3 protein: CASGVMTLRAYEQYF; CDR3 DNA: TGTGCCAGCGGGGTAATGACCCTTCGAGCCTACGAGCAGTACTTC
clone size: .; D gene: TRBD2; V gene: TRBV28; CDR3 length: 17; J gene: TRBJ2-3; CDR3 protein: CASSSWTSGSSTDTQYF; CDR3 DNA: TGTGCCAGCAGTTCCTGGACTAGCGGGTCTAGCACAGATACGCAGTATTTT
clone size: few; D gene: .; V gene: TRBV19; CDR3 length: 12; J gene: TRBJ2-3; CDR3 protein: CASMAVADTQYF; CDR3 DNA: TGTGCCAGTATGGCGGTCGCAGATACGCAGTATTTT
clone size: many; D gene: .; V gene: TRBV5-1; CDR3 length: 15; J gene: TRBJ1-1; CDR3 protein: CASSLARGPQTEAFF; CDR3 DNA: TGCGCCAGCAGCTTGGCCCGGGGGCCACAGACTGAAGCTTTCTTT
clone size: few; D gene: .; V gene: TRBV7-6; CDR3 length: 14; J gene: TRBJ2-3; CDR3 protein: CASSPRVGTDTQYF; CDR3 DNA: TGTGCCAGCAGCCCCCGTGTGGGCACAGATACGCAGTATTTT
clone size: .; D gene: .; V gene: TRBV4-1; CDR3 length: 15; J gene: TRBJ1-1; CDR3 protein: CASSQLGTGNTEAFF; CDR3 DNA: TGCGCCAGCAGCCAACTGGGGACGGGGAACACTGAAGCTTTCTTT
clone size: many; D gene: .; V gene: TRBV4-3; CDR3 length: 14; J gene: TRBJ2-7; CDR3 protein: CASSHGTTSYEQYF; CDR3 DNA: TGCGCCAGCAGCCATGGCACTACCTCCTACGAGCAGTACTTC
clone size: few; D gene: .; V gene: TRBV7-9; CDR3 length: 14; J gene: TRBJ2-7; CDR3 protein: CASRTISGRYEQYF; CDR3 DNA: TGTGCCAGCCGAACGATAAGCGGTCGGTACGAGCAGTACTTC
clone size: many; D gene: TRBD1; V gene: TRBV7-3; CDR3 length: 15; J gene: TRBJ1-1; CDR3 protein: CASSLLGGAGTEAFF; CDR3 DNA: TGTGCCAGCAGCTTATTAGGGGGCGCGGGAACTGAAGCTTTCTTT
clone size: .; D gene: TRBD2; V gene: TRBV4-3; CDR3 length: 19; J gene: TRBJ2-7; CDR3 protein: CASSQDWGKIAGVAYEQYF; CDR3 DNA: TGCGCCAGCAGCCAAGATTGGGGGAAGATTGCGGGAGTAGCCTACGAGCAGTACTTC
clone size: many; D gene: .; V gene: TRBV11-2; CDR3 length: 14; J gene: TRBJ1-1; CDR3 protein: CASSLDVGNTEAFF; CDR3 DNA: TGTGCCAGCAGCTTAGATGTGGGGAACACTGAAGCTTTCTTT
clone size: many; D gene: .; V gene: TRBV19; CDR3 length: 13; J gene: TRBJ1-3; CDR3 protein: CASIESSGNTIYF; CDR3 DNA: TGTGCCAGTATAGAGTCCTCTGGAAACACCATATATTTT
clone size: .; D gene: TRBD1; V gene: TRBV2; CDR3 length: 18; J gene: TRBJ2-3; CDR3 protein: CASSVYVGQAKVTDTQYF; CDR3 DNA: TGTGCCAGCAGTGTTTATGTTGGACAGGCGAAAGTCACAGATACGCAGTATTTT
clone size: .; D gene: .; V gene: TRBV30; CDR3 length: 15; J gene: TRBJ2-7; CDR3 protein: CAWSVAAGNLYEQYF; CDR3 DNA: TGTGCCTGGAGTGTGGCGGCAGGGAATCTTTACGAGCAGTACTTC
clone size: many; D gene: TRBD2; V gene: TRBV5-1; CDR3 length: 17; J gene: TRBJ2-5; CDR3 protein: CASSFNLAGAGQETQYF; CDR3 DNA: TGCGCCAGCAGCTTCAACTTAGCGGGAGCGGGCCAAGAGACCCAGTACTTC
clone size: many; D gene: .; V gene: TRBV5-5; CDR3 length: 15; J gene: TRBJ1-2; CDR3 protein: CASSLGIGQYYGYTF; CDR3 DNA: TGTGCCAGCAGCTTGGGTATTGGACAGTACTATGGCTACACCTTC
clone size: .; D gene: TRBD1; V gene: TRBV4-3; CDR3 length: 15; J gene: TRBJ2-1; CDR3 protein: CASSLGQGRSNEQFF; CDR3 DNA: TGCGCCAGCAGCCTTGGACAGGGACGATCCAATGAGCAGTTCTTC
clone size: many; D gene: .; V gene: TRBV7-9; CDR3 length: 14; J gene: TRBJ2-7; CDR3 protein: CASSPTTPSYEQYF; CDR3 DNA: TGTGCCAGCAGCCCGACGACTCCCTCCTACGAGCAGTACTTC
clone size: few; D gene: TRBD1; V gene: TRBV6-5; CDR3 length: 14; J gene: TRBJ2-7; CDR3 protein: CASSYQGQVYEQYF; CDR3 DNA: TGTGCCAGCAGTTACCAGGGACAGGTCTACGAGCAGTACTTC
clone size: few; D gene: .; V gene: TRBV7-3; CDR3 length: 15; J gene: TRBJ2-7; CDR3 protein: CASSLIGGSTYEQYF; CDR3 DNA: TGTGCCAGCAGCTTAATCGGTGGCAGTACCTACGAGCAGTACTTC
clone size: few; D gene: .; V gene: TRBV10-3; CDR3 length: 15; J gene: TRBJ2-2; CDR3 protein: CAISEEGSNTGELFF; CDR3 DNA: TGTGCCATCAGTGAGGAAGGTTCGAACACCGGGGAGCTGTTTTTT
clone size: many; D gene: .; V gene: TRBV4-2; CDR3 length: 12; J gene: TRBJ2-7; CDR3 protein: CASSQVGYEQYF; CDR3 DNA: TGTGCCAGCAGCCAAGTAGGCTACGAGCAGTACTTC
clone size: .; D gene: .; V gene: TRBV18; CDR3 length: 14; J gene: TRBJ2-7; CDR3 protein: CASSPEEGWGEQYF; CDR3 DNA: TGTGCCAGCTCACCAGAAGAGGGTTGGGGCGAGCAGTACTTC
clone size: .; D gene: .; V gene: TRBV6-5; CDR3 length: 14; J gene: TRBJ2-5; CDR3 protein: CASSRQESQETQYF; CDR3 DNA: TGTGCCAGCAGTAGACAGGAGTCCCAAGAGACCCAGTACTTC
clone size: many; D gene: .; V gene: TRBV20-1; CDR3 length: 13; J gene: TRBJ2-7; CDR3 protein: CSARPRGMYEQYF; CDR3 DNA: TGCAGTGCTCGTCCGAGGGGCATGTACGAGCAGTACTTC
clone size: .; D gene: .; V gene: TRBV27; CDR3 length: 14; J gene: TRBJ2-5; CDR3 protein: CASSLFPGIETQYF; CDR3 DNA: TGTGCCAGCAGTTTATTCCCAGGGATAGAGACCCAGTACTTC
clone size: .; D gene: .; V gene: TRBV4-3; CDR3 length: 15; J gene: TRBJ1-5; CDR3 protein: CASSSDSHSNQPQHF; CDR3 DNA: TGCGCCAGCAGCTCGGACAGCCACAGCAATCAGCCCCAGCATTTT